A single TCR beta chain is shown here with its context. This clonotype was seen ten or more times. This receptor's antigen is unknown. The input lacks base qualities; no much larger clone sits a single base away. The sample belongs to a study of glioma-infiltrating T cells (dated by TCRdb to the mid-2010s). Concerning the study at large: Sequencing of TCR alpha- and beta-chain repertoires was performed on glioma tissue, on non-neoplastic brain tissue, and on matched peripheral blood mononuclear cells. To measure how far tissue and blood T-cell populations diverged, each tissue-infiltrating repertoire was compared against the peripheral blood repertoire of the same patient. Three low-grade glioma patients, roughly eight primary glioblastoma patients, and three non-glioma patients who contributed non-neoplastic brain tissue made up the paired cohort.

On the study overall, not on this receptor specifically: The group comparisons were based on small numbers of patients: three non-neoplastic, three low-grade glioma and roughly eight glioblastoma patients. Only a very small number of CDR3 sequences turned up in both tissue and blood, a result put down to high CDR3 diversity combined with limited sampling. VJ-independent divergence between tissue and blood was lower than expected in non-neoplastic patients but higher than expected in all gliomas, particularly low-grade gliomas.

The CDR3 has 14 amino acids, counting the end cysteine and phenylalanine. The read is trimmed to its CDR3 DNA, 42 bases read in frame from base 1. A distance of 8 bases separates the germline ends of V and J, which lose 2 bases and 2 bases respectively. CDR1 is given as SGHVS and CDR2 as FNYEAQ, both from the germline V gene. The iRepertoire nested amplicon-rescue multiplex PCR (arm-PCR) platform was used to amplify TCR alpha and beta CDR3 regions from RNA. One-step reverse transcription and amplification used roughly 100-400 ng of tissue mRNA or PBMC total RNA as input. Following bead purification, Illumina adapters were added through a secondary multiplex PCR, and the libraries were then gel-purified between 200 and 400 bp. Internal 6-nucleotide barcodes were carried by the libraries and were used for demultiplexing. The libraries were sequenced on an Illumina MiSeq using 2x220 or 2x250 nucleotide paired-end reads. The authors' pipeline ran thus. Paired reads were merged using FLASH 1.2.11 and aligned with BWA-MEM to the GRCh37 human genome, and TRA and TRB reads were then extracted. An IMGT-derived reference of cassette sequences and CDR3 motifs, with pseudogenes included, was used for V and J assignment. Reads were translated in three frames, and productive CDR3s were defined by a C…FGXG motif without stop codons. Clonotypes were defined as unique combinations of V-J cassette pair and CDR3 amino acid sequence. Reads were filtered by Hamming distance, thresholded by each sample's sequence error rate in mapped regions. In TCRdb, the public reads were trimmed at Q25 with fastp and aligned with MiXCR, with productive beta chains retained. Identical CDR3 protein sequences are pooled into one entry, listed with their most common genes and DNA. The V and J calls, along with clone size, are taken from TCRdb and not from the paper's own processing. The sample contains about 110,000 distinct CDR3 sequences, less than 30% of them found a single time. In total, the top ten clones hold approximately 35% of the sample.

This clonotype was sampled from a human donor with low-grade glioma or glioblastoma, undergoing nonglioma brain surgery, or in good health (not recorded which). Rearrangement joined TRBV7-6 to TRBJ2-3, with the D assignment possibly TRBD1 or TRBD2, given 5 matching bases for each. Input material: glioma tissue, nonneoplastic brain tissue, or PBMCs (not recorded which). The DNA sequence is TGTGCCAGCAGCTTATACGGGACCACAGATACGCAGTATTTT. Its amino acids are CASSLYGTTDTQYF.